The next 26 T cell receptor beta chains were all read from a single sample in a study of blood T cell repertoires in COVID-19. TCRdb's table, derived via immunoSEQ multiplex PCR, lists solely in-frame clones and lacks some. The repertoire consists of more than 1,500 clones, with around two thirds occurring once and the leading ten covering around 30%. Sequencing input: peripheral blood. The receptors come from a man in his sixties or seventies with active COVID-19.

V and J are TRBV27 and TRBJ1-5; D is unclear. The CDR3 runs 15 residues. The V gene lost 4 bases and the J gene lost 3 bases, with 13 bases spanning the gap. Germline V gene data show CDR1 as MNHEY and CDR2 as SMNVEV (reference sequence). CDR3 protein: CASSSDTYSNQPQHF. The CDR3 region has the DNA TGTGCCAGCAGTTCCGACACTTATTCCAATCAGCCCCAGCATTTT.

This chain links TRBV12-5 with TRBJ2-7; 7 bases line up with TRBD1. Germline values: CDR1 LGHNT, CDR2 FRNRAP. J was trimmed by 6 bases and V by 0 bases; bases with no gene match: 11. The CDR3 runs 16 residues. This CDR3 reads CASGLVRGGTFGEQYF. The DNA for the CDR3 is TGTGCTAGTGGTTTGGTACGAGGGGGCACCTTTGGCGAGCAGTACTTC.

The genes are TRBV6-5 and TRBJ2-3; possible D gene TRBD1, 6 bases. Trimming cost V 6 bases and J 5 bases, with 12 bases left between them. The CDR3 is made up of 13 amino acids. CDR1 and CDR2 (germline): MNHEY, SVGAGI. The CDR3 region has the DNA TGTGCCAGCAGCATCGACAGGTTAGATACGCAGTATTTT. It is translated as CASSIDRLDTQYF.

This clone was seen once. J is TRBJ2-1 and V is TRBV19, with 8 bases matching TRBD1. The CDR3 extends over 15 amino acids. CDR1 is LNHDA, CDR2 SQIVND, per germline (reference sequence). The ends lost 5 bases at V and 6 bases at J; junction bases unmatched: 9. The CDR3 sequence: CASSLDRAPFNEQFF. CDR3 in DNA: TGTGCCAGTAGTTTGGACAGGGCTCCGTTCAATGAGCAGTTCTTC.

This sequence joins TRBV25-1 and TRBJ1-1; TRBD1 aligns across 8 bases. The CDR3 length is 14 residues. Germline-derived CDR1 and CDR2 are MGHDK and SYGVNS. With V trimmed by 4 bases and J by 4 bases, 5 bases remained unmatched. The CDR3 region has the DNA TGTGCCAGCAGTGCCCAGGGGGCGTTCACTGAAGCTTTCTTT. This translates into CASSAQGAFTEAFF.

The chain couples TRBV15 to TRBJ2-3, with TRBD2 matching 10 bases. Trimming cost V 5 bases and J 1 base; bases outside gene matches: 6. CDR3 size: 16 residues. Per the germline V gene, CDR1 is LNHNV and CDR2 is YYDKDF (reference sequence). The CDR3 reads CATSGLAGVGTDTQYF. The CDR3 coding sequence is TGTGCCACCAGCGGCCTAGCGGGGGTTGGCACAGATACGCAGTATTTT.

This clone is medium-sized in the sample. The chain links TRBV11-2 to TRBJ2-7, with 9 nucleotides matching TRBD1. Germline loops: CDR1 SGHAT, CDR2 FQNNGV. The CDR3 sequence is 16 residues long. V trimming: 1 base; J trimming: 7 bases; junction bases outside the gene matches: 11. The chain's CDR3 is CASSLVTQQGAGEQYF. The CDR3 DNA is TGTGCCAGCAGCTTAGTTACCCAACAGGGGGCTGGAGAGCAGTACTTC.

Only a few counts were recorded for this clone. The rearrangement uses TRBV29-1 and TRBJ2-5; 12 bases line up with TRBD2. The CDR3 extends over 13 amino acids. Germline V CDR1 and CDR2: SQVTM, ANQGSEA. Losses at the gene ends were 7 bases for V and 3 bases for J; bases not matched to a gene: 3. DNA for the CDR3: TGCAGCGCTAGACTAGCGGGGGAAGAGACCCAGTACTTC. Amino acid sequence: CSARLAGEETQYF.

The rearrangement links TRBV4-3 to TRBJ2-3; a possible D gene is TRBD2 (5 bases). Germline V gives CDR1 LGHNA, CDR2 YSLEER. V was cut by 0 bases and J by 6 bases, with 13 bases left in between. The CDR3 spans 15 residues. The CDR3 nucleotides read TGCGCCAGCAGCCAAGAAATTAGCGTAGAGGATACGCAGTATTTT. As protein: CASSQEISVEDTQYF.

The chain is built from TRBV5-1 and TRBJ2-5, with D perhaps matching TRBD2 (5 bases). The CDR3 has 15 residues. Trimming removed 4 bases from V and 2 bases from J, with 15 bases in between. Per the germline V gene, CDR1 is SGHRS and CDR2 is YFSETQ. The CDR3 sequence: CASSPSPAAQETQYF. In DNA form, the CDR3 reads TGCGCCAGCAGCCCAAGTCCAGCGGCACAAGAGACCCAGTACTTC.

This clone was seen more than once but under ten times. Written as DNA, the CDR3 is TGTGCCAGCGACAGGGGCGGGAACACCGGGGAGCTGTTTTTT. Translating it yields CASDRGGNTGELFF. V and J are TRBV2 and TRBJ2-2, with 8 bases identical to TRBD1. CDR1 SNHLY and CDR2 FYNNEI come from the germline V gene. The CDR3 is 14 amino acids. With 8 bases clipped from V and 1 base from J, the junction kept 3 bases outside the gene matches.

The chain couples TRBV18 to TRBJ2-7; TRBD1 agrees at 9 bases. V dropped 4 bases and J dropped 1; count of bases not matched to a gene: 8. Germline CDR1 KGHSH, CDR2 LQKENI. The CDR3 runs to 16 residues. CDR3 nucleotides: TGTGCCAGCTCACTGACGGGACAGGGCCCTTCCTACGAGCAGTACTTC. Protein sequence: CASSLTGQGPSYEQYF.

This chain joins TRBV19 and TRBJ2-3; 8 positions match TRBD2. This CDR3 has 14 amino acids. V was clipped by 10 bases and J by 4 bases; unmatched bases: 10. Germline-derived CDR1 and CDR2 are LNHDA and SQIVND (reference sequence). In DNA form, the CDR3 reads TGTGCCACCAAGGCGGGGGGCGTCCCAGATACGCAGTATTTT. Translated, it gives CATKAGGVPDTQYF.

The chain recombines TRBV19 with TRBJ1-4; the match to TRBD1 covers 9 bases. The CDR3 is 17 residues long. V lost 3 bases, J lost 7 bases, and 12 bases stayed unmatched. Germline V lookup: CDR1 LNHDA, CDR2 SQIVND (reference sequence). CDR3 bases: TGTGCCAGTAGTATTGGGAACAGGGGGCGATCTCCTGAAAAACTGTTTTTT. Protein: CASSIGNRGRSPEKLFF.

The J gene is TRBJ1-1, the V gene TRBV6-5; D may be TRBD1 (6 bases). The ends were cut back, 0 bases at V and 6 bases at J, with 17 bases in the middle. The CDR3 contains 16 residues. Germline V gene lookup returns CDR1 MNHEY and CDR2 SVGAGI. CDR3 residues: CASSYSIQGLPSEAFF. The CDR3 DNA sequence: TGTGCCAGCAGTTACTCGATCCAGGGGCTACCCTCTGAAGCTTTCTTT.

The genes are TRBV7-3 and TRBJ2-3, with 15 positions matching TRBD2. J gave up 1 base and V 4 bases, and 6 bases lay outside the gene matches. CDR3 length equals 18 residues. Germline-derived CDR1 and CDR2 are SGHTA and FQGTGA. The CDR3 is CASSSGLAGGQGTDTQYF. Here the CDR3 DNA reads TGTGCCAGCAGCTCAGGACTAGCGGGAGGGCAAGGCACAGATACGCAGTATTTT.

The gene calls are TRBV3-1 (or the pseudogene TRBV3-2) and TRBJ1-4; unclear D gene. CDR1 and CDR2 from the germline V gene are LGHDT and YNNKEL (reference sequence). The CDR3 is made up of 14 amino acids. Trimming removed 1 base at V and 4 bases at J, with 7 bases between. CDR3 protein: CASSQASDNEKLFF. CDR3 coding DNA: TGTGCCAGCAGCCAAGCGTCAGATAATGAAAAACTGTTTTTT.

This sequence joins TRBV9 and TRBJ1-5, with unresolved D. Germline V lookup: CDR1 SGDLS, CDR2 YYNGEE. Trimming removed 0 bases at V and 5 bases at J, with 6 bases between. This CDR3 is 13 amino acids long. The CDR3 DNA reads as TGTGCCAGCAGCGTAGACGGGGATCAGCCCCAGCATTTT. Amino acid sequence: CASSVDGDQPQHF.

The chain is built from TRBV25-1 and TRBJ1-4; D possibly corresponds to TRBD1 (6 bases). Trimming shortened V by 8 bases and J by 4 bases, and 11 bases separated the two germline ends. The CDR3 covers 13 residues. Germline values: CDR1 MGHDK, CDR2 SYGVNS. The DNA of the CDR3 is TGTGCCAGCCTGGACAGAAATAATGAAAAACTGTTTTTT. Translating it yields CASLDRNNEKLFF.

The rearrangement uses TRBV24-1 and TRBJ2-3; possibly TRBD1 for D (5 bases). With 3 bases removed from V and 2 bases from J, the gap between germline ends came to 14 bases. CDR3 length: 16 amino acids. Per germline, CDR1 KGHDR and CDR2 SFDVKD. The DNA of the CDR3 is TGTGCCACCAGTGATCCTGGGCTTGGGGCCACAGATACGCAGTATTTT. Encoded protein: CATSDPGLGATDTQYF.

This clone was counted only a few times. The chain has TRBV10-1 and TRBJ2-3; TRBD1 might be the D (6 bases). V was pared by 4 bases and J by 2 bases, with 10 bases between. Germline values: CDR1 WNHNN, CDR2 SYGVQD (reference sequence). The CDR3 runs 14 residues. The CDR3 protein is CASSARGFTDTQYF. The CDR3 DNA reads as TGCGCCAGCAGTGCCAGGGGATTCACAGATACGCAGTATTTT.

In its sample, this clone was seen once. The rearrangement links TRBV4-1 to TRBJ2-3, with D possibly being TRBD2 (8 bases). V lost 0 bases and J 7 bases, leaving 20 bases between the germline ends. CDR1 is MGHRA, CDR2 YSYEKL, per germline. This CDR3 region has 17 residues. CDR3 protein: CASSQDLTGGTVYTQYF. CDR3 in DNA: TGCGCCAGCAGCCAAGATCTAACGGGGGGGACAGTATATACGCAGTATTTT.

The chain carries TRBV6-5 and TRBJ2-5; D gene uncertain. The germline gives CDR1 MNHEY, CDR2 SVGAGI. The CDR3 covers 14 residues. Trimming left V 2 bases short and J 2 bases short, with 9 bases between. This CDR3 reads CASSYAAKQETQYF. The CDR3 DNA reads as TGTGCCAGCAGTTACGCGGCCAAACAAGAGACCCAGTACTTC.

The genes are TRBV6-5 and TRBJ1-1; D may be TRBD1 (6 bases). This CDR3 contains 14 residues. In germline, CDR1 is MNHEY, CDR2 SVGAGI. The V end lost 5 bases, the J end lost 1 base, and 11 bases lay between the germline ends. CDR3 nucleotides: TGTGCCAGCAGTAACGGACAGACGAACACTGAAGCTTTCTTT. The encoded protein is CASSNGQTNTEAFF.

The chain is built from TRBV18 and TRBJ2-7, with D perhaps TRBD2 (6 bases). Trimming removed 5 bases at V and 1 base at J, with 9 bases between. The germline V gene encodes CDR1 KGHSH and CDR2 LQKENI. The CDR3 contains 13 residues. CDR3 sequence reads: CASSREVSYEQYF. CDR3 sequence (DNA): TGTGCCAGCTCAAGGGAGGTGTCCTACGAGCAGTACTTC.

The CDR3 region has the DNA TGTGCCAGCAGCTTACAGGGGTTCAGAGCCGGGGAGCTGTTTTTT. It yields the protein CASSLQGFRAGELFF. The rearrangement joins TRBV7-2 to TRBJ2-2; D might be TRBD1 (6 bases). The germline V gene has CDR1 SGHTA and CDR2 FQGNSA. V lost 2 bases and J lost 6, with 13 bases in between. This CDR3 comprises 15 residues. Together with reference TRBV7-2 and TRBJ2-2, the CDR3 gives the full variable domain: GAGVSQSPSNKVTEKGKDVELRCDPISGHTALYWYRQSLGQGLEFLIYFQGNSAPDKSGLPSDRFSAERTGGSVSTLTIQRTQQEDSAVYLCASSLQGFRAGELFFGEGSRLTVL.